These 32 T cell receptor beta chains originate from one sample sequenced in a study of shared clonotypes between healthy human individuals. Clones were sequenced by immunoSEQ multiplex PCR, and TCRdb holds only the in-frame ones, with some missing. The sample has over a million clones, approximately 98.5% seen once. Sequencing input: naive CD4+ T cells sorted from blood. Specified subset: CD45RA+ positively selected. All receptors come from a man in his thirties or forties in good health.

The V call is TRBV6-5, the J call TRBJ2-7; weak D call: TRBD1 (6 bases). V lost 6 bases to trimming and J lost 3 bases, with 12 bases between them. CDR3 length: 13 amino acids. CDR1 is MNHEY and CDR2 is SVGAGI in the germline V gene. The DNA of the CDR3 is TGTGCCAGCAGCGGACAGTCTAGCTACGAGCAGTACTTC. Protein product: CASSGQSSYEQYF.

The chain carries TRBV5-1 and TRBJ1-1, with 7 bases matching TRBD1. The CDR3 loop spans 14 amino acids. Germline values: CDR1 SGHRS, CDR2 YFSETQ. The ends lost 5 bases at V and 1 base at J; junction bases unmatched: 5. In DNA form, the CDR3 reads TGCGCCAGCAGATTAACAGGGGAGAACACTGAAGCTTTCTTT. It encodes CASRLTGENTEAFF.

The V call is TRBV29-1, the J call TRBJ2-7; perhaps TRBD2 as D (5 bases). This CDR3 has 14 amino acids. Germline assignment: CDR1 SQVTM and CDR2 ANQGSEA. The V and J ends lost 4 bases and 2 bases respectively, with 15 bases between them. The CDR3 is CSVGVGAIPYEQYF. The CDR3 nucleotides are TGCAGCGTTGGTGTGGGAGCGATACCCTACGAGCAGTACTTC.

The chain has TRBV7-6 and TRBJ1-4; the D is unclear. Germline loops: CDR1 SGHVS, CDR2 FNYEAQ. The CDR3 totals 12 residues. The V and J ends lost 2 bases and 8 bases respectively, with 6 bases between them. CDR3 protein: CASSLKGEKLFF. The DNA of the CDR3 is TGTGCCAGCAGCTTAAAAGGGGAAAAACTGTTTTTT.

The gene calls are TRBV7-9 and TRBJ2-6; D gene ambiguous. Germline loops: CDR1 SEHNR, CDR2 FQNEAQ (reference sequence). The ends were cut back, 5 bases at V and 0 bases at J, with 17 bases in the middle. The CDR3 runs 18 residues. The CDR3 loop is CASSPHSGSLSGANVLTF. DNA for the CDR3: TGTGCCAGCAGCCCCCATTCGGGTTCCCTCTCTGGGGCCAACGTCCTGACTTTC.

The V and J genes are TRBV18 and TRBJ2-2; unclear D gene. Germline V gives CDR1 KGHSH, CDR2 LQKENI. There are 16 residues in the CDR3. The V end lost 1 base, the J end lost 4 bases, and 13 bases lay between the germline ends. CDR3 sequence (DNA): TGTGCCAGCTCACCACTTAGGGCGCCGGGCACCGGGGAGCTGTTTTTT. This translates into CASSPLRAPGTGELFF.

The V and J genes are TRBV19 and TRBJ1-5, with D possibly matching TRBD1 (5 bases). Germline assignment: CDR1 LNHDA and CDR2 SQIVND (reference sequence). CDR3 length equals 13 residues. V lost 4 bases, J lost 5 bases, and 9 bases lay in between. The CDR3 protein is CASSKGPDQPQHF. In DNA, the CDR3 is TGTGCCAGTAGTAAGGGACCTGATCAGCCCCAGCATTTT.

Here the CDR3 reads CASSGGTGSFVYEQYF. Written as DNA, the CDR3 is TGCGCCAGCAGCGGGGGGACAGGCTCGTTCGTGTACGAGCAGTACTTC. This chain joins TRBV5-1 and TRBJ2-7; 8 bases match TRBD1. Germline assignment: CDR1 SGHRS and CDR2 YFSETQ. The V segment lost 4 bases and the J segment 4 bases; nucleotides outside the gene matches: 13. The CDR3 covers 16 residues.

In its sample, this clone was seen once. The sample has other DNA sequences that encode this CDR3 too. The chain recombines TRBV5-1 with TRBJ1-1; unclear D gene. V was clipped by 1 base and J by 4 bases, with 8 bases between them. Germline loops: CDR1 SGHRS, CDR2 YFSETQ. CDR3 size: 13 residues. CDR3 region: CASSLRVSTEAFF. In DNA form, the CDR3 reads TGCGCCAGCAGCTTGAGGGTAAGCACTGAAGCTTTCTTT.

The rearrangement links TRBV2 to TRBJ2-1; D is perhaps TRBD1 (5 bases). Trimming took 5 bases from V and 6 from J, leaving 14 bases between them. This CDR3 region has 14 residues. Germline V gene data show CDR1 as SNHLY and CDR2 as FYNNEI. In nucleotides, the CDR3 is TGTGCCAGCAGTCCTCAGGGTCTCCTCAATGAGCAGTTCTTC. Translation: CASSPQGLLNEQFF.

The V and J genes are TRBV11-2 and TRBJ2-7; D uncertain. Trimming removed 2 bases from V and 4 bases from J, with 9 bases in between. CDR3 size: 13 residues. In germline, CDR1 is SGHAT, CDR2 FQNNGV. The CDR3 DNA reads TGTGCCAGCAGCTTAAACTTCAGGTACGAGCAGTACTTC. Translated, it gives CASSLNFRYEQYF.

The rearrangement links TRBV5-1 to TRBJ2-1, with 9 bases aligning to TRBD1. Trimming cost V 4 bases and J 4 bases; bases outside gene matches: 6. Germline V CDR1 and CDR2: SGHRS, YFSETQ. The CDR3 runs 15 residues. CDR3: CASSKQGAPYNEQFF. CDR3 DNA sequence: TGCGCCAGCAGCAAACAGGGGGCGCCGTACAATGAGCAGTTCTTC.

CDR3 sequence (DNA): TGTGCCAGTAATCAGGGGTACTATGGCTACACCTTC. Protein sequence: CASNQGYYGYTF. V is TRBV19 and J is TRBJ1-2; D is possibly TRBD1 (6 bases). This CDR3 is built from 12 residues. CDR1 LNHDA and CDR2 SQIVND come from the germline V gene (reference sequence). Trimming stripped 7 bases from V and 3 bases from J, with 9 bases between.

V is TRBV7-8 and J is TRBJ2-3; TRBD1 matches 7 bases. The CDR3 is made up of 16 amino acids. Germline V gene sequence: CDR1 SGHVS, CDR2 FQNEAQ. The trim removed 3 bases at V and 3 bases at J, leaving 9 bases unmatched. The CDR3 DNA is TGTGCCAGCAGCTTCGACAGGGCGCGCAGGACAGATACGCAGTATTTT. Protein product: CASSFDRARRTDTQYF.

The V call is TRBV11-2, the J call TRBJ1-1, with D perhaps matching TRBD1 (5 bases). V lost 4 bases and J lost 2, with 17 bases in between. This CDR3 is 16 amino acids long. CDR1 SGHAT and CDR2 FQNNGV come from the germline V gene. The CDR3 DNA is TGTGCCAGCAGCTCCTCCTGGGGAGGGGTAAACACTGAAGCTTTCTTT. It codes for CASSSSWGGVNTEAFF.

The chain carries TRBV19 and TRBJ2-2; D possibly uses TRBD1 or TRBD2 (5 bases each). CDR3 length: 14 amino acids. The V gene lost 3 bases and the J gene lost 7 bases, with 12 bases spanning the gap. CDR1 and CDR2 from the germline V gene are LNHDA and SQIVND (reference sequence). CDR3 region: CASSMGELYGELFF. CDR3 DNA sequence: TGTGCCAGTAGTATGGGGGAATTGTACGGGGAGCTGTTTTTT.

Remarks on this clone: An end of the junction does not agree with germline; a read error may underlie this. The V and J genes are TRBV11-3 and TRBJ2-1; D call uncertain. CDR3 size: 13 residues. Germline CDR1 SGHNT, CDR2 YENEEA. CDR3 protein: CASSLDSGFRLIF. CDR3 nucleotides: TGTGCCAGCAGCTTAGATAGTGGTTTTAGGTTAATCTTC.

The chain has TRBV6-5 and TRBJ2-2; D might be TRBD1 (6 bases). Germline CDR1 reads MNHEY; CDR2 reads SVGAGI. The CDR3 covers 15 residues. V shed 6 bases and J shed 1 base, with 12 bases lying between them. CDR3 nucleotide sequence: TGTGCCAGCAGAAACACAGGGAAGAACACCGGGGAGCTGTTTTTT. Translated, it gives CASRNTGKNTGELFF.

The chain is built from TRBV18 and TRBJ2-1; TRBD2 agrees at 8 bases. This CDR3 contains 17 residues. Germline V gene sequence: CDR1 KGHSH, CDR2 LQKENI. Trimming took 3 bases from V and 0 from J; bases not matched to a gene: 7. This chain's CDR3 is CASSPTNSGISYNEQFF. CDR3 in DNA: TGTGCCAGCTCACCGACGAATAGCGGGATCTCCTACAATGAGCAGTTCTTC.

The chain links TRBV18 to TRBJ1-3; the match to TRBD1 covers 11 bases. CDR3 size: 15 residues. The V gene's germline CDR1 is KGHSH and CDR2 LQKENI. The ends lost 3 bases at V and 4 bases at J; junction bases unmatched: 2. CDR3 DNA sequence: TGTGCCAGCTCACCGGACAGGGGGCCCGGAAACACCATATATTTT. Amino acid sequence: CASSPDRGPGNTIYF.

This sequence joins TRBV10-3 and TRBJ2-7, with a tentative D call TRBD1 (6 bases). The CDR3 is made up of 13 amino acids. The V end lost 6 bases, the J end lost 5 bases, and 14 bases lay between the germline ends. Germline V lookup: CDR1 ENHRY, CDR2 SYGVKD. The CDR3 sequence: CAIRTDSPHEQYF. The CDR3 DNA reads TGTGCCATCAGGACGGACAGTCCCCACGAGCAGTACTTC.

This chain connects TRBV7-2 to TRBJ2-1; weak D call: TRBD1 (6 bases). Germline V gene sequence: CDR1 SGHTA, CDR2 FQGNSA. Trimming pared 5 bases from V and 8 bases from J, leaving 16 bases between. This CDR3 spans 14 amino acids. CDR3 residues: CASSPYRVVDEQFF. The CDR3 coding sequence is TGTGCCAGCAGCCCCTACAGGGTTGTAGATGAGCAGTTCTTC.

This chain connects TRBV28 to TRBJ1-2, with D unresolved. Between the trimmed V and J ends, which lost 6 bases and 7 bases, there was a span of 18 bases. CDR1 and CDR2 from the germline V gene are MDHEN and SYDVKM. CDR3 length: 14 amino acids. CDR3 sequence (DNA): TGTGCCAGCAGCGGCTCGGGATCTTTGGCTGGCTACACCTTC. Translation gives CASSGSGSLAGYTF.

CDR3 sequence: CASRTAGTSRTEAFF. The CDR3 nucleotides are TGTGCCAGCAGGACGGCCGGGACGAGTCGCACTGAAGCTTTCTTT. The chain links TRBV6-6 to TRBJ1-1; perhaps TRBD1 as D (5 bases). The CDR3 extends over 15 amino acids. Per the germline V gene, CDR1 is MNHNY and CDR2 is SVGAGI (reference sequence). Deletions cut 6 bases from V and 4 bases from J, with 18 bases between.

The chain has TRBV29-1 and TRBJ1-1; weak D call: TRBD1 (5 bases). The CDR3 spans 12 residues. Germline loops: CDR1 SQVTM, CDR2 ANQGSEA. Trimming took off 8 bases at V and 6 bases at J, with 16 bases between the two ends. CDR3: CSSGEGRAEAFF. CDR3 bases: TGCAGCTCGGGCGAGGGGCGCGCTGAAGCTTTCTTT.

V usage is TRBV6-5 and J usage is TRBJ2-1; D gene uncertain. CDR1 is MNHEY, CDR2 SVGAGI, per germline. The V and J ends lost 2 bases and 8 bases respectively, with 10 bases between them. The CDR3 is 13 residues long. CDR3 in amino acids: CASSYLPGYEQFF. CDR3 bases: TGTGCCAGCAGTTACCTACCGGGTTATGAGCAGTTCTTC.

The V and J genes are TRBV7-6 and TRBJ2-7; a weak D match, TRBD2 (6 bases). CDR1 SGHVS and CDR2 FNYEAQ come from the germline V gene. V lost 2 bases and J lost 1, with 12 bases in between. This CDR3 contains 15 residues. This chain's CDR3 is CASSLSGGGSYEQYF. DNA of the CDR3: TGTGCCAGCAGCTTAAGCGGAGGAGGGTCCTACGAGCAGTACTTC.

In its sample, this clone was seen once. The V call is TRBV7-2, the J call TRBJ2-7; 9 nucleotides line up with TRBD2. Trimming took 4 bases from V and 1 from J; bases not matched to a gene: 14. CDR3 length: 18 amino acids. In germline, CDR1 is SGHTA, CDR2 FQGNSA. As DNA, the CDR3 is TGTGCCAGCAGCTCACCCCTATCCGCGGGAGGGAATTCCTACGAGCAGTACTTC. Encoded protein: CASSSPLSAGGNSYEQYF.

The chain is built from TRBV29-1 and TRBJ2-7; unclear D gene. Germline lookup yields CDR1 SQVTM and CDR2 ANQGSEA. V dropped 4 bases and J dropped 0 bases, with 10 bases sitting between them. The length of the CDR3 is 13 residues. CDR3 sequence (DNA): TGCAGCGTTGGTAAACGGAGCTCCTACGAGCAGTACTTC. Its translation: CSVGKRSSYEQYF.

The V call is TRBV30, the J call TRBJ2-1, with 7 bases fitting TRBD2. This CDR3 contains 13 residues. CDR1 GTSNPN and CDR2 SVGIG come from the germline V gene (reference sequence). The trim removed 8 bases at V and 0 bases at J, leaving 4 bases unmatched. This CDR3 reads CALSGNSYNEQFF. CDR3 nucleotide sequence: TGTGCCCTGAGCGGGAACTCCTACAATGAGCAGTTCTTC.

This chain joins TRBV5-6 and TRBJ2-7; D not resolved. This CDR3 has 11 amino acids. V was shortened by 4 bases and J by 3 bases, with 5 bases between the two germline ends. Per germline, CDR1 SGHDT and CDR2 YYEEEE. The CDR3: CASSNVYEQYF. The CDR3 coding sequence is TGTGCCAGCAGCAATGTCTACGAGCAGTACTTC.

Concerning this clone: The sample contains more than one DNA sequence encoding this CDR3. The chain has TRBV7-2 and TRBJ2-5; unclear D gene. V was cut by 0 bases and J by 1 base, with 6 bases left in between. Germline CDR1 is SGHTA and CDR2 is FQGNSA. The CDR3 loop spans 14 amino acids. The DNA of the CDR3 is TGTGCCAGCAGCTTAGCGAGGATCCAAGAGACCCAGTACTTC. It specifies CASSLARIQETQYF.